The sequence of this T cell receptor (beta chain) was determined in a study of T cell repertoires in cytomegalovirus infection. About the research overall: Used in the study were CMV epitopes, some recently identified and HLA-C-restricted, others well-studied and HLA-B-restricted. Shared public TCR beta signatures pointed to both CMV infection and a matching HLA type.

Using its own MiXCR run on the reads, TCRdb lists one record per CDR3 protein. The data show about 220,000 distinct CDR3 sequences, with roughly two fifths seen just once and about 60% held by the top ten. Notes on the study in general: CMV-specific TCR beta clonotypes restricted by HLA-C were the ones dominating the ex vivo response. Of the TCR beta families, the public ones yielded a cumulative frequency that identified carriers of CMV plus the relevant HLA.

Trimming at V came to 2 bases and at J to 2 bases, leaving 1 base not matched to a gene. Germline-derived CDR1 and CDR2 are MNHEY and SVGAGI. This CDR3 comprises 14 residues. For this clonotype: Its matching antigen is unknown.

V gene TRBV6-5 combines with J gene TRBJ2-7; 9 nucleotides match TRBD1. Sequenced material: CD8+ T cells from cultured PBMCs, taken from culture after CMV antigen stimulation. The sequence was obtained from a human donor in good health (CMV status not recorded). Some clones in this sample may be carry-over from other donors' samples. The CDR3 coding sequence is TGTGCCAGCAGTTACAGGGACAGGGCCTACGAGCAGTACTTC. Protein product: CASSYRDRAYEQYF.